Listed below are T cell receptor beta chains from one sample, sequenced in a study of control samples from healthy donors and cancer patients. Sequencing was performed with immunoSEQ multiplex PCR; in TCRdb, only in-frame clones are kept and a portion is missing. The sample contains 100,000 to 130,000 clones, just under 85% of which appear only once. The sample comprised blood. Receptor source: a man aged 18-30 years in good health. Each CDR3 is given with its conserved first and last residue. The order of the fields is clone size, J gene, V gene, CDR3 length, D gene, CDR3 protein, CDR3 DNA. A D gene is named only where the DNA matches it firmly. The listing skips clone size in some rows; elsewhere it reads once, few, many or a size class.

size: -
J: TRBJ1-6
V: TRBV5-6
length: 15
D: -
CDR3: CASSTSDAYNSPLHF
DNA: TGTGCCAGCAGCACATCGGACGCCTATAATTCACCCCTCCACTTT

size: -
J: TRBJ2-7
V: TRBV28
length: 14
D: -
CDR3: CASTLAGTTGEQYF
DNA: TGTGCCAGCACCCTTGCCGGGACGACCGGCGAGCAGTACTTC

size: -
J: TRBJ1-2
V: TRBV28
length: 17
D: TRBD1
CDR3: CASSSSRQQGTNYGYTF
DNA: TGTGCCAGCAGTTCGTCGCGGCAACAGGGGACCAACTATGGCTACACCTTC

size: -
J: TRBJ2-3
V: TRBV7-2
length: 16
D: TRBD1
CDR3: CASSRGDRVTADTQYF
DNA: TGTGCCAGCAGCCGGGGGGACAGGGTAACGGCAGATACGCAGTATTTT

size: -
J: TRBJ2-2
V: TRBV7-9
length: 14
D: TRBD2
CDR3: CASSFTSANGELFF
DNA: TGTGCCAGCAGCTTCACTAGCGCGAACGGGGAGCTGTTTTTT

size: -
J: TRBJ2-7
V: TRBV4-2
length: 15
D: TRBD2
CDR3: CASSQRRGGFYEQYF
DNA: TGTGCCAGCAGCCAGAGGCGGGGGGGCTTCTACGAGCAGTACTTC

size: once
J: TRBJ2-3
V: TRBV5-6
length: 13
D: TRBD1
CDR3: CASSYDREDTQYF
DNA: TGTGCCAGCAGCTATGACAGGGAGGATACGCAGTATTTT

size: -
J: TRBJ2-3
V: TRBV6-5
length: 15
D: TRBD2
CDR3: CASSRTSGVADTQYF
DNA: TGTGCCAGCAGTCGGACTAGCGGGGTTGCAGATACGCAGTATTTT

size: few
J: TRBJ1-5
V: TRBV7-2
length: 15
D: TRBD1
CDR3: CASSTITGGSLRQHF
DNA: TGTGCCAGCAGCACGATAACAGGGGGGAGCCTCCGCCAGCATTTT

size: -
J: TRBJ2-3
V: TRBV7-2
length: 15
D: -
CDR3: CASSGGMHSTDTQYF
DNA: TGTGCCAGCTCGGGCGGGATGCACAGCACAGATACGCAGTATTTT

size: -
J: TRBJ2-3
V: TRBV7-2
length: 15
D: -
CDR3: CASSLTGSSTDTQYF
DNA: TGTGCCAGCAGCTTAACGGGATCCTCCACAGATACGCAGTATTTT

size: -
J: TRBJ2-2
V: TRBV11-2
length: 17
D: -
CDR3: CASSSSFRGRNTGELFF
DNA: TGTGCCAGCAGCTCGTCTTTTCGGGGTAGGAACACCGGGGAGCTGTTTTTT

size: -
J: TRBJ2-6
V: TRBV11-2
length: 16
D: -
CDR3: CASSLVGGSGANVLTF
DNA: TGTGCCAGCAGCTTAGTGGGTGGTTCTGGGGCCAACGTCCTGACTTTC

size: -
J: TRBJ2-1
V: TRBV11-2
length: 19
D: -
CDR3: CASSLIGQGTQSYTGEQFF
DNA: TGTGCCAGCAGCTTAATTGGCCAGGGGACACAATCTTACACGGGTGAGCAGTTCTTC

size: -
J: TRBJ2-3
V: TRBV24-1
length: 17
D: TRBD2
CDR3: CATSISSGEVFTDTQYF
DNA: TGTGCCACCAGTATTTCTAGCGGGGAGGTCTTCACAGATACGCAGTATTTT

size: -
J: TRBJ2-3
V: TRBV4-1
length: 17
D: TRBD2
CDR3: CASSLRTSGSLPDTQYF
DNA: TGCGCCAGCAGCTTACGGACTAGCGGTTCTTTGCCAGATACGCAGTATTTT

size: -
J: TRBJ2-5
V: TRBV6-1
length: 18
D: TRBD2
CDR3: CASSESPLLAGAQETQYF
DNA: TGTGCCAGCAGTGAAAGTCCCCTGCTAGCGGGGGCCCAAGAGACCCAGTACTTC

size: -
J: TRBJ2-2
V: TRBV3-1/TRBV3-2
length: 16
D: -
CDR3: CASSPLGPSATGELFF
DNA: TGTGCCAGCAGCCCCCTTGGGCCTAGCGCCACCGGGGAGCTGTTTTTT

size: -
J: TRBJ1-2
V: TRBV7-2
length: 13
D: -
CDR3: CASSLLGDYGYTF
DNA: TGTGCCAGCAGCTTATTGGGGGACTATGGCTACACCTTC

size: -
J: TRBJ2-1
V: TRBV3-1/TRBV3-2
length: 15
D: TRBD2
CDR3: CASSQTSGEVLEQFF
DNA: TGTGCCAGCAGCCAAACTAGCGGGGAGGTGCTCGAGCAGTTCTTC

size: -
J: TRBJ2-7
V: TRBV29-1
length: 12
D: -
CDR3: CSVVPSSYEQYF
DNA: TGCAGCGTTGTTCCGAGCTCCTACGAGCAGTACTTC

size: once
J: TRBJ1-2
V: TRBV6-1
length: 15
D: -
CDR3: CASSEAVQPNYGYTF
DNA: TGTGCCAGCAGTGAAGCGGTGCAGCCTAACTATGGCTACACCTTC

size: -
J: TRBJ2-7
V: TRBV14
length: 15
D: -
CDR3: CASSRRQAGSYEQYF
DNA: TGTGCCAGCAGCCGACGACAGGCGGGGTCCTACGAGCAGTACTTC

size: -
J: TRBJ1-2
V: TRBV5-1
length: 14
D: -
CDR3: CASSLDVSNYGYTF
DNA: TGCGCCAGCAGCTTGGACGTATCTAACTATGGCTACACCTTC

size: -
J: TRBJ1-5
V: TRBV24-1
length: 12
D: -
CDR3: CATSRGNQPQHF
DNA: TGTGCCACCAGTAGGGGGAATCAGCCCCAGCATTTT

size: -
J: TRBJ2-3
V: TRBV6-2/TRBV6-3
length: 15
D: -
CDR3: CASSYPPLSTDTQYF
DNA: TGTGCCAGCAGTTATCCCCCTCTAAGCACAGATACGCAGTATTTT

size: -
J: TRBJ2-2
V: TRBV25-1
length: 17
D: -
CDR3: CASSEFYSSLNTGELFF
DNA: TGTGCCAGCAGTGAATTTTATTCCAGCTTGAACACCGGGGAGCTGTTTTTT

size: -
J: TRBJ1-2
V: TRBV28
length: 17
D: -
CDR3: CASSEVGRLLADYGYTF
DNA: TGTGCCAGCAGTGAGGTCGGCAGACTCTTGGCGGACTATGGCTACACCTTC

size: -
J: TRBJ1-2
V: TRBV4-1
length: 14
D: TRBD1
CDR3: CASSQTGANYGYTF
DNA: TGCGCCAGCAGCCAGACAGGGGCCAACTATGGCTACACCTTC

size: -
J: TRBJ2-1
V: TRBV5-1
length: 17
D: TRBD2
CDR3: CASSLAGGGSSYNEQFF
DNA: TGCGCCAGCAGCTTGGCCGGGGGGGGCAGCTCCTACAATGAGCAGTTCTTC

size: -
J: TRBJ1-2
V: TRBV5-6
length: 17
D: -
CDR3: CASSSSPNRQEYDGYTF
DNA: TGTGCCAGCAGTTCCTCGCCTAATAGACAGGAATACGATGGCTACACCTTC

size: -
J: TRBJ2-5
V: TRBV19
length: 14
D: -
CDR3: CASSTRQDQETQYF
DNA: TGTGCCAGTAGTACAAGACAGGACCAAGAGACCCAGTACTTC

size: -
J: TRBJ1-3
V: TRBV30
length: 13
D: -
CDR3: CAWRELSGNTIYF
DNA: TGTGCCTGGAGGGAGCTTAGTGGAAACACCATATATTTT

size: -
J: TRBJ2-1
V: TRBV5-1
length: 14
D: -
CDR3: CASSLGGSYNEQFF
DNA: TGCGCCAGCAGCCTCGGGGGATCCTACAATGAGCAGTTCTTC

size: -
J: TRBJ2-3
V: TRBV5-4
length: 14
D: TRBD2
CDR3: CASSLSSGVNTQYF
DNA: TGTGCCAGCAGCTTGTCTAGCGGGGTAAATACGCAGTATTTT

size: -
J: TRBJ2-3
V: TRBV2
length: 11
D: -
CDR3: CASSTGSTQYF
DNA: TGTGCCAGCAGCACAGGGTCTACGCAGTATTTT

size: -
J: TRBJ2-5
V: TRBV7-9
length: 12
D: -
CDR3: CASSAKMETQYF
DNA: TGTGCCAGCAGCGCCAAAATGGAGACCCAGTACTTC

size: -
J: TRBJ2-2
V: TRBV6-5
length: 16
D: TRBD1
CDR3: CASSSGQGLNTGELFF
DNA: TGTGCCAGCAGTTCCGGACAGGGGCTCAACACCGGGGAGCTGTTTTTT

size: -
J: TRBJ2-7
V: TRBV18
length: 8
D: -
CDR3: CASCEQYF
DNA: TGTGCCAGCTGCGAGCAGTACTTC

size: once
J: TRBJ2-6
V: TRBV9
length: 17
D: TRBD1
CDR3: CASSVGGRGNGANVLTF
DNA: TGTGCCAGCAGCGTAGGAGGCAGGGGGAACGGGGCCAACGTCCTGACTTTC

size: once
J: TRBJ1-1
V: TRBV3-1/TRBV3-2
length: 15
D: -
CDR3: CASSQQFRGSSEAFF
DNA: TGTGCCAGCAGCCAACAGTTCCGGGGCTCCTCTGAAGCTTTCTTT

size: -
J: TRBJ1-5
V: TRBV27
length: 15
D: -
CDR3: CASSLSQHPNQPQHF
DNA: TGTGCCAGCAGTTTATCGCAACATCCCAATCAGCCCCAGCATTTT

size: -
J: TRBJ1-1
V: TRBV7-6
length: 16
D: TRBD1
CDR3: CASSLALGTGNTEAFF
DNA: TGTGCCAGCAGCTTAGCGCTCGGGACAGGGAACACTGAAGCTTTCTTT

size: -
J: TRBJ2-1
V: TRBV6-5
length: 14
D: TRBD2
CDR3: CALHPSGGTNEQFF
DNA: TGTGCCTTGCACCCTAGCGGGGGGACTAATGAGCAGTTCTTC

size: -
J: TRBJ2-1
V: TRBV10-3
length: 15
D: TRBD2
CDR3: CAISESLAGVREQFF
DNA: TGTGCCATCAGTGAGTCTCTAGCGGGGGTACGTGAGCAGTTCTTC

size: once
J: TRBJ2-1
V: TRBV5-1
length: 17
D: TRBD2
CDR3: CASSLTTGTTSYNEQFF
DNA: TGCGCCAGCAGCTTAACAACCGGGACTACCTCCTACAATGAGCAGTTCTTC

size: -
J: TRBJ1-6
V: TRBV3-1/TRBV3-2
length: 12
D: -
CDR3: CASSRNYSPLHF
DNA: TGTGCCAGCAGCCGGAATTATTCACCCCTCCACTTT

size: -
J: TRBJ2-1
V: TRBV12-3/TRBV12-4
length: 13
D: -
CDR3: CASSFRGDNEQFF
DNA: TGTGCCAGCAGTTTTCGCGGGGACAATGAGCAGTTCTTC

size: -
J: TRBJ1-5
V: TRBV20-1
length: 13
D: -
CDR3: CSAGGPPQEPQHF
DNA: TGCAGTGCTGGTGGTCCGCCCCAGGAGCCCCAGCATTTT

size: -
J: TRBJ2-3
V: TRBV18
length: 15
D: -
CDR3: CASSSRPPRADTQYF
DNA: TGTGCCAGCTCATCACGGCCGCCGAGGGCAGATACGCAGTATTTT

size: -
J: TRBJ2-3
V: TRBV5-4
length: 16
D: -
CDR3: CASSLDLVGGTDTQYF
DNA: TGTGCCAGCAGCTTGGATTTAGTGGGGGGCACAGATACGCAGTATTTT

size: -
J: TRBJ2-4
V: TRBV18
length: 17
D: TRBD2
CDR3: CASSPLGVASGGNIQYF
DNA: TGTGCCAGCTCACCATTAGGAGTGGCTAGCGGGGGGAACATTCAGTACTTC